Listed below are T cell receptor beta chains from one sample, sequenced in a study of blood T cell repertoires in COVID-19. Clones were read by immunoSEQ multiplex PCR, and TCRdb kept only the in-frame ones, dropping some. The sample includes 65,000 or so clones, more than 90% of them seen just once. Source material: peripheral blood. These receptors originate from a man in his fifties or sixties with acute or convalescent COVID-19. Both conserved end residues are part of each CDR3. The D gene is left open where the match is weak. Rows may omit the clone size; those that give it use once, few, many or a size class.

J gene: TRBJ2-7
V gene: TRBV29-1
clone size: once
D gene: -
CDR3 DNA: TGCAGCGTTGCCAACTCCTACGAGCAGTACTTC
CDR3 protein: CSVANSYEQYF

J gene: TRBJ2-7
V gene: TRBV29-1
clone size: few
D gene: TRBD2
CDR3 DNA: TGCAGCGTGGGGACTAGCGGGGGGCTCGAGCAGTACTTC
CDR3 protein: CSVGTSGGLEQYF

J gene: TRBJ2-2
V gene: TRBV2
clone size: -
D gene: TRBD1
CDR3 DNA: TGTGCCAGCAGAGGGGCAGGGGGAATCGGGGAGCTGTTTTTT
CDR3 protein: CASRGAGGIGELFF

J gene: TRBJ2-3
V gene: TRBV3-1/TRBV3-2
clone size: -
D gene: -
CDR3 DNA: TGTGCCAGCAGCCTTCGGGGGTCCGACACAGATACGCAGTATTTT
CDR3 protein: CASSLRGSDTDTQYF

J gene: TRBJ1-1
V gene: TRBV6-5
clone size: -
D gene: -
CDR3 DNA: TGTGCCAGCAGTTACTTGGGCGCAACTGAAGCTTTCTTT
CDR3 protein: CASSYLGATEAFF

J gene: TRBJ1-4
V gene: TRBV7-6
clone size: few
D gene: -
CDR3 DNA: TGTGCCAGCAGCTTCTCACAGGGTTGGGCTAATGAAAAACTGTTTTTT
CDR3 protein: CASSFSQGWANEKLFF

J gene: TRBJ1-1
V gene: TRBV2
clone size: -
D gene: -
CDR3 DNA: TGTGCCAGCAGTGACGGTCCGGACACTGAAGCTTTCTTT
CDR3 protein: CASSDGPDTEAFF

J gene: TRBJ2-3
V gene: TRBV7-9
clone size: -
D gene: TRBD2
CDR3 DNA: TGTGCCAGCAGCAGACGGGACTACACAGATACGCAGTATTTT
CDR3 protein: CASSRRDYTDTQYF

J gene: TRBJ1-4
V gene: TRBV5-1
clone size: -
D gene: TRBD1
CDR3 DNA: TGCGCCAGCAGCTTCAGGGGGTCTAATGAAAAACTGTTTTTT
CDR3 protein: CASSFRGSNEKLFF

J gene: TRBJ2-5
V gene: TRBV7-2
clone size: -
D gene: -
CDR3 DNA: TGTGCCAGCAGCCCCGTAGGGGGGACAGCGCAAGAGACCCAGTACTTC
CDR3 protein: CASSPVGGTAQETQYF

J gene: TRBJ1-4
V gene: TRBV9
clone size: -
D gene: -
CDR3 DNA: TGTGCCAGCAGCGTAGCTCTGGGGGGGACTAATGAAAAACTGTTTTTT
CDR3 protein: CASSVALGGTNEKLFF

J gene: TRBJ1-1
V gene: TRBV7-2
clone size: -
D gene: TRBD1
CDR3 DNA: TGTGCCAGCAGCTTAGGAGCAGGGGGCTGTTTCTTT
CDR3 protein: CASSLGAGGCFF

J gene: TRBJ2-4
V gene: TRBV11-2
clone size: -
D gene: -
CDR3 DNA: TGTGCCAGCAGCTCCCTCAGACAGACTGGGATGCTAGCCAAAAACATTCAGTACTTC
CDR3 protein: CASSSLRQTGMLAKNIQYF

J gene: TRBJ1-6
V gene: TRBV5-1
clone size: -
D gene: -
CDR3 DNA: TGCGCCAGCAGCTTGGTGGGGCCTAATTCACCCCTCCACTTT
CDR3 protein: CASSLVGPNSPLHF

J gene: TRBJ1-2
V gene: TRBV24-1
clone size: -
D gene: TRBD1
CDR3 DNA: TGTGCCACCAGTGATCCCCAGGGGGGAAAAGGCTACACCTTC
CDR3 protein: CATSDPQGGKGYTF

J gene: TRBJ1-5
V gene: TRBV5-1
clone size: -
D gene: -
CDR3 DNA: TGCGCCAGCAGCCCCGGGGGGTTAGCCAATCAGCCCCAGCATTTT
CDR3 protein: CASSPGGLANQPQHF

J gene: TRBJ1-2
V gene: TRBV29-1
clone size: medium-sized
D gene: -
CDR3 DNA: TGCAGCGTCGCCACAGGGTCCGGGGGGGACTATGGCTACACCTTC
CDR3 protein: CSVATGSGGDYGYTF

J gene: TRBJ2-3
V gene: TRBV10-3
clone size: -
D gene: -
CDR3 DNA: TGTGCCATCAGTGAGTCTTGGCAGGGACTCACAGATACGCAGTATTTT
CDR3 protein: CAISESWQGLTDTQYF

J gene: TRBJ2-2
V gene: TRBV2
clone size: -
D gene: TRBD2
CDR3 DNA: TGTGCCAGTTCACCGGGACTAAACACCGGGGAGCTGTTTTTT
CDR3 protein: CASSPGLNTGELFF

J gene: TRBJ1-1
V gene: TRBV19
clone size: -
D gene: -
CDR3 DNA: TGTGCCAGTAATTCAGCTCGCGGAGGGGACACTGAAGCTTTCTTT
CDR3 protein: CASNSARGGDTEAFF

J gene: TRBJ2-7
V gene: TRBV18
clone size: once
D gene: -
CDR3 DNA: TGTGCCAGCTCACCACAGAGGGGGGGGACCTACGAGCAGTACTTC
CDR3 protein: CASSPQRGGTYEQYF

J gene: TRBJ2-7
V gene: TRBV5-6
clone size: -
D gene: TRBD2
CDR3 DNA: TGTGCCAGCAGCTCGATAGCGGGGGGCGGCTCCTACGAGCAGTACTTC
CDR3 protein: CASSSIAGGGSYEQYF

J gene: TRBJ2-6
V gene: TRBV5-6
clone size: -
D gene: -
CDR3 DNA: TGTGCCAGCAGCTTTTTAGACTCTGGGGCCAACGTCCTGACTTTC
CDR3 protein: CASSFLDSGANVLTF

J gene: TRBJ2-1
V gene: TRBV3-1/TRBV3-2
clone size: -
D gene: -
CDR3 DNA: TGTGCCAGCAGCCAATACTACAATGAGCAGTTCTTC
CDR3 protein: CASSQYYNEQFF

J gene: TRBJ1-2
V gene: TRBV5-4
clone size: -
D gene: TRBD1
CDR3 DNA: TGTGCCAGCAGCTCCGGACAGGGCAACTGGGGCTACACCTTC
CDR3 protein: CASSSGQGNWGYTF

J gene: TRBJ1-3
V gene: TRBV18
clone size: -
D gene: -
CDR3 DNA: TGTGCCAGCTCACCCCTCGGGACACTCGGAAACACCATATATTTT
CDR3 protein: CASSPLGTLGNTIYF

J gene: TRBJ2-5
V gene: TRBV7-9
clone size: -
D gene: TRBD2
CDR3 DNA: TGTGCCAGCAGCCCTGGGACTAGCGGGGGCCAAGAGACCCAGTACTTC
CDR3 protein: CASSPGTSGGQETQYF

J gene: TRBJ2-5
V gene: TRBV11-2
clone size: -
D gene: TRBD1
CDR3 DNA: TGTGCCAGCAGCTTAACGGGGAGACAGACAGGGCTAAAAGAGACCCAGTACTTC
CDR3 protein: CASSLTGRQTGLKETQYF

J gene: TRBJ1-5
V gene: TRBV12-5
clone size: -
D gene: TRBD1
CDR3 DNA: TGTGCTAGTGGCGTCGGGACAGCCGACAATCAGCCCCAGCATTTT
CDR3 protein: CASGVGTADNQPQHF

J gene: TRBJ2-5
V gene: TRBV29-1
clone size: -
D gene: TRBD2
CDR3 DNA: TGCAGCGCTCAGCGGGGCACCGGGGGGGAGACCCAGTACTTC
CDR3 protein: CSAQRGTGGETQYF

J gene: TRBJ1-6
V gene: TRBV2
clone size: -
D gene: -
CDR3 DNA: TGTGCCACCGCTACGGGTCTAAATAATTCACCCCTCCACTTT
CDR3 protein: CATATGLNNSPLHF

J gene: TRBJ2-3
V gene: TRBV3-1/TRBV3-2
clone size: once
D gene: -
CDR3 DNA: TGTGCCAGCAGCCAAGCGGGGAACACAGATACGCAGTATTTT
CDR3 protein: CASSQAGNTDTQYF

J gene: TRBJ2-7
V gene: TRBV29-1
clone size: -
D gene: -
CDR3 DNA: TGCAGCGTTGTTGGGCCCGCGACGTCCGAGCAGTACTTC
CDR3 protein: CSVVGPATSEQYF

J gene: TRBJ2-3
V gene: TRBV19
clone size: -
D gene: TRBD1
CDR3 DNA: TGTGCCAGTAGTATAGCCCCGACAGGGAAGGGTGATACGCAGTATTTT
CDR3 protein: CASSIAPTGKGDTQYF

J gene: TRBJ1-3
V gene: TRBV18
clone size: -
D gene: -
CDR3 DNA: TGTGCCAGCTCACAATCAACAGCTCCTGGAAACACCATATATTTT
CDR3 protein: CASSQSTAPGNTIYF

J gene: TRBJ1-2
V gene: TRBV27
clone size: -
D gene: -
CDR3 DNA: TGTGCCAGCAGTTTTTATGATCAGTACCGAAACTATGGCTACACCTTC
CDR3 protein: CASSFYDQYRNYGYTF

J gene: TRBJ1-2
V gene: TRBV5-1
clone size: -
D gene: TRBD1
CDR3 DNA: TGCGCCAGCAGTCTACCCGGGACAGGGATTTCTGGCTACACCTTC
CDR3 protein: CASSLPGTGISGYTF

J gene: TRBJ2-1
V gene: TRBV11-2
clone size: -
D gene: -
CDR3 DNA: TGTGCCAGCAGCTTCGTAGGGGGCTCCTACAATGAGCAGTTCTTC
CDR3 protein: CASSFVGGSYNEQFF